Only a few counts were recorded for the clone carrying this T cell receptor (beta chain). What it binds is unknown. Both 60 Vbeta primers and 13 Jbeta primers went into the PCR. Assay: immunoSEQ multiplex PCR; the TCRdb copy retains only in-frame clones and omits some. The table lists about 80,000 clones, around 60% of them singletons, with 4% to 4.5% in the top ten. The record originates from a study of cytomegalovirus exposure and HLA in healthy donors. Regarding the study as a whole: Certain indistinguishable V segments, among them TRBV6-2 and TRBV6-3, were excluded. Rare TCR sequences predominated, though certain public TCRs were found in many donors. Earlier results showed most TCR beta V segments being productive about 90% or about 30% of the time.

CDR1 and CDR2 from the germline V gene are MDHEN and SYDVKM. The CDR3 contains 14 residues. This cohort consisted of healthy bone marrow donors. Sequenced: PBMCs. The chain uses TRBV28 and TRBJ2-5; 9 bases fit TRBD1. The DNA end is more similar to TRBJ2-7, so the J call may be wrong. The receptor comes from a male donor in good health and CMV-seropositive. The CDR3 nucleotides are TGTGCCAGCAGTCCACCGGGACAGGGTAGCGAGCAGTACTTC. Its translation is CASSPPGQGSEQYF.